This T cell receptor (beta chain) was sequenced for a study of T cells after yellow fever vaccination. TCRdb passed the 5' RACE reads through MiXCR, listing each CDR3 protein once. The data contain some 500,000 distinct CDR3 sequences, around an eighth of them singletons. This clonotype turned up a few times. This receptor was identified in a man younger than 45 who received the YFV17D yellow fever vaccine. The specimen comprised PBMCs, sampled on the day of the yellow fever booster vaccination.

CDR3 sequence: CSASRGTGAGYTF. The CDR3 DNA is TGCAGTGCTAGTCGCGGGACAGGGGCTGGCTACACCTTC. The chain has TRBV20-1 and TRBJ1-2, with 10 bases identical to TRBD1. Germline lookup yields CDR1 DFQATT and CDR2 SNEGSKA (reference sequence). This CDR3 region has 13 residues. V lost 3 bases, J lost 7 bases, and 5 bases stayed unmatched.